This TCR beta chain was identified during a study of human thymus T cells. The germline V gene encodes CDR1 MNHNS and CDR2 SASEGT. The J segment lost 4 bases and the V segment lost 3 bases, leaving 8 bases of the junction unmatched. This CDR3 region has 15 residues. Comments on this clone: The antigen is not known.

Measured with immunoSEQ multiplex PCR; TCRdb has only the in-frame clones, and not every one. Of roughly 120,000 clones in the sample, more than 90% were seen once. Thymus tissue for the work was resected from patients undergoing corrective heart surgery. Healthy Finnish infants undergoing corrective surgery for congenital heart defects provided the donor material. General study findings and limits: Biased V and J segment usage appeared in thymus and peripheral blood. Related research found strongly overlapping thymic repertoires in unrelated individuals.

This TCR was recovered from a boy in the first two years of life with a congenital heart defect but otherwise immunologically healthy. This sequence joins TRBV6-1 and TRBJ1-1; TRBD1 agrees at 7 bases. The specimen sequenced was thymus tissue. Written as DNA, the CDR3 is TGTGCCAGCAGTGAGGCGAGACAGGGTCCCACTGAAGCTTTCTTT. Protein product: CASSEARQGPTEAFF.